In its sample, the clone carrying this TCR beta chain was seen once. The ends lost 3 bases at V and 6 bases at J; junction bases unmatched: 13. This CDR3 contains 16 residues. CDR1 is SGHRS, CDR2 YFSETQ, per germline. The data derive from a study of blood T cell repertoires in COVID-19. Study-wide background: The United States, Italy and Spain provided the acute and convalescent COVID-19 samples. T cells, B-cell-depleted T cells, or PBMCs supplied cDNA or gDNA.

In the original analysis: Quantification of nucleated cells was approximated via reference gene primer amplification. TCRdb keeps only in-frame clones here, not all; method: immunoSEQ multiplex PCR. The V and J calls and the clone size are those of that table, but D and trimming were determined from the DNA. The table records approximately 110,000 clones, 60% to 85% of them present only once. The genes are TRBV5-1 and TRBJ1-1; 8 bases map to TRBD1. The TCR was taken from a human donor with acute or convalescent COVID-19. The donor label of this sample is uncertain. The sample comprised peripheral blood. The CDR3 sequence: CASSSFFAGGFAEAFF. The CDR3 nucleotides are TGCGCCAGCAGCTCGTTCTTTGCAGGGGGCTTCGCTGAAGCTTTCTTT.